These T cell receptor beta chains were read from a single sample in a study of beta chain features in type 1 diabetes. Libraries were prepared by immunoSEQ multiplex PCR; TCRdb keeps only in-frame clonotypes and omits some of them. The repertoire holds almost 350,000 clones, with 8% as singletons. The sample was central memory CD4+ T cells from blood. Receptor source: a woman in her late teens or twenties in good health. Each CDR3 is given with its conserved first and last residue. D genes are given only for firm matches. Some rows mark clone size as missing; the rest say once, few, many or name a class of expanded clone.

clone size,J gene,D gene,V gene,CDR3 protein,CDR3 DNA
few,TRBJ2-2,TRBD2,TRBV4-2,CASRVAGEGGELFF,TGTGCCAGCAGGGTAGCGGGAGAGGGCGGGGAGCTGTTTTTT
.,TRBJ2-1,.,TRBV7-3,CASSLSEGDEQFF,TGTGCCAGCAGCTTAAGCGAAGGGGATGAGCAGTTCTTC
.,TRBJ2-3,TRBD2,TRBV29-1,CSVPQSTSATWDTQYF,TGCAGCGTTCCCCAGAGCACTAGCGCGACCTGGGATACGCAGTATTTT
.,TRBJ2-7,.,TRBV27,CASSLSRAGQTTAAQYF,TGTGCCAGCAGTTTATCGAGAGCGGGACAGACCACCGCAGCTCAGTACTTC
many,TRBJ2-3,.,TRBV5-1,CASSLADTQYF,TGCGCCAGCAGCTTGGCAGATACGCAGTATTTT
.,TRBJ2-7,.,TRBV2,CASILTRGPGEQYF,TGTGCCAGCATCCTTACGAGGGGCCCGGGCGAGCAGTACTTC
few,TRBJ1-3,.,TRBV9,CASSVGENTIYF,TGTGCCAGCAGCGTAGGTGAAAACACCATATATTTT
.,TRBJ1-2,.,TRBV29-1,CSVEDPGRQNRIYGYTF,TGCAGCGTTGAAGATCCTGGTCGGCAGAATAGAATCTATGGCTACACCTTC
.,TRBJ2-7,TRBD1,TRBV6-1,CASSQKGAWDF,TGTGCCAGCAGTCAAAAGGGGGCATGGGACTTC
few,TRBJ2-7,.,TRBV7-2,CASSLARGEQYF,TGTGCCAGCAGCTTAGCTAGGGGAGAGCAGTACTTC
few,TRBJ2-6,.,TRBV29-1,CSATETSGANVLTF,TGCAGCGCTACAGAAACCTCTGGGGCCAACGTCCTGACTTTC
.,TRBJ1-1,.,TRBV28,CASSDGHPNTEAFF,TGTGCCAGCAGCGACGGACATCCGAACACTGAAGCTTTCTTT
.,TRBJ2-1,.,TRBV28,CASSLSLVNEQFF,TGTGCCAGCAGTTTATCCCTCGTCAATGAGCAGTTCTTC
few,TRBJ2-7,TRBD2,TRBV7-2,CASSFAGGYEQYF,TGTGCCAGCAGCTTTGCGGGAGGATACGAGCAGTACTTC
.,TRBJ1-5,.,TRBV27,CASRPTWMQPQHF,TGTGCCAGTAGACCGACATGGATGCAGCCCCAGCATTTT
.,TRBJ1-4,.,TRBV6-5,CASSPRRTNEKLFF,TGTGCCAGCAGTCCCAGACGGACTAATGAAAAACTGTTTTTT
many,TRBJ2-1,.,TRBV27,CASSLRNYNEQFF,TGTGCCAGCAGTTTGAGGAACTACAATGAGCAGTTCTTC
.,TRBJ1-5,.,TRBV6-5,CATSPSGWMEPQHF,TGTGCCACCAGTCCCTCTGGGTGGATGGAGCCCCAGCATTTT
few,TRBJ1-4,TRBD1,TRBV2,CASRFPTGDEVNEKLFF,TGTGCCAGCAGGTTCCCGACAGGGGACGAAGTTAATGAAAAACTGTTTTTT
few,TRBJ2-7,.,TRBV20-1,CSAAQYEQYF,TGCAGTGCAGCCCAATACGAGCAGTACTTC
.,TRBJ2-1,.,TRBV18,CASSPPHGGEQFF,TGTGCCAGCTCACCACCTCACGGTGGTGAGCAGTTCTTC
few,TRBJ2-6,TRBD1,TRBV5-5,CASRRQGGGANVLTF,TGTGCCAGCAGGAGACAGGGCGGTGGGGCCAACGTCCTGACTTTC
many,TRBJ2-1,.,TRBV7-9,CASRLGTTSNEQFF,TGTGCCAGCAGGCTGGGGACGACCTCCAATGAGCAGTTCTTC
many,TRBJ1-2,.,TRBV2,CASSAERDYGYTF,TGTGCCAGCAGTGCCGAGAGAGACTATGGCTACACCTTC
few,TRBJ1-1,.,TRBV6-5,CASSYSPPGTLEAFF,TGTGCCAGCAGTTACTCCCCGCCAGGGACTCTCGAAGCTTTCTTT
.,TRBJ2-7,.,TRBV28,CASSSVSVLYEQYF,TGTGCCAGCAGTTCAGTTTCCGTCCTCTACGAGCAGTACTTC
few,TRBJ1-2,.,TRBV28,CASSFAGFIRGYGYTF,TGTGCCAGCAGTTTCGCGGGTTTTATTCGTGGCTATGGCTACACCTTC
.,TRBJ2-1,.,TRBV9,CASSVVDLSSYNEQFF,TGTGCCAGCAGCGTAGTTGACCTTAGCTCCTACAATGAGCAGTTCTTC
few,TRBJ1-1,TRBD1,TRBV28,CASPGTGDQNTEAFF,TGTGCCAGCCCCGGGACAGGGGACCAGAACACTGAAGCTTTCTTT
.,TRBJ2-2,TRBD1,TRBV27,CASSLVRTGGSPGGELFF,TGTGCCAGCAGTTTAGTCCGGACAGGGGGAAGTCCTGGCGGGGAGCTGTTTTTT
.,TRBJ2-2,.,TRBV11-2,CASSLDPRRGETGELFF,TGTGCCAGCAGCTTAGATCCGCGGAGGGGCGAGACCGGGGAGCTGTTTTTT
.,TRBJ2-5,.,TRBV5-1,CASSLGMRVETQYF,TGCGCCAGCAGCTTAGGGATGAGGGTAGAGACCCAGTACTTC
.,TRBJ2-5,TRBD2,TRBV9,CASSPSGRGETQYF,TGTGCCAGCAGCCCTAGCGGGAGGGGAGAGACCCAGTACTTC
.,TRBJ1-2,TRBD1,TRBV29-1,CSVYGQGDGYTF,TGCAGCGTCTACGGACAGGGCGATGGCTACACCTTC
.,TRBJ2-2,.,TRBV7-3,CASSPQGQGSTGELFF,TGTGCCAGCAGCCCCCAGGGCCAGGGTAGTACCGGGGAGCTGTTTTTT
.,TRBJ2-3,.,TRBV27,CASSFATVGDTQYF,TGTGCCAGCAGTTTCGCCACAGTGGGAGATACGCAGTATTTT
.,TRBJ1-4,.,TRBV7-2,CASSPSALGEKLFF,TGTGCCAGCAGCCCATCAGCGCTGGGGGAAAAACTGTTTTTT
.,TRBJ2-7,TRBD1,TRBV29-1,CSVVTGTGSSEQYF,TGCAGCGTTGTGACCGGGACAGGTTCCTCCGAGCAGTACTTC
few,TRBJ2-5,.,TRBV5-4,CASSLYGGSETQYF,TGTGCCAGCAGCTTGTATGGGGGAAGTGAGACCCAGTACTTC
few,TRBJ2-7,.,TRBV28,CASSLVGLEQYF,TGTGCCAGCAGTTTGGTAGGGCTCGAGCAGTACTTC
.,TRBJ2-7,TRBD2,TRBV14,CASSQVAGGSYEQYF,TGTGCCAGCAGCCAAGTAGCGGGAGGCTCCTACGAGCAGTACTTC
.,TRBJ2-7,TRBD1,TRBV5-1,CASSSGQGSAYEQYF,TGCGCCAGCAGCTCGGGACAGGGGAGTGCCTACGAGCAGTACTTC
.,TRBJ2-1,TRBD1,TRBV2,CASSLPTGWNEQFF,TGTGCCAGCAGCTTACCGACAGGGTGGAATGAGCAGTTCTTC
.,TRBJ2-7,.,TRBV7-2,CASSLRQGGGYEQYF,TGTGCCAGCAGCCTCCGGCAGGGAGGGGGCTACGAGCAGTACTTC
.,TRBJ1-4,TRBD1,TRBV18,CASSPGTGKGGNEKLFF,TGTGCCAGCTCACCTGGGACAGGGAAAGGCGGTAATGAAAAACTGTTTTTT
.,TRBJ2-7,.,TRBV20-1,CSATSLNEQYF,TGCAGTGCTACCTCTCTGAACGAGCAGTACTTC
many,TRBJ2-3,.,TRBV5-8,CASSFSPGHGVADTQYF,TGTGCCAGCAGCTTTTCACCGGGACACGGAGTGGCAGATACGCAGTATTTT
few,TRBJ2-1,.,TRBV28,CASSFTALNEQFF,TGTGCCAGCAGTTTTACAGCCCTTAATGAGCAGTTCTTC
few,TRBJ2-7,.,TRBV7-2,CASSSFHLYEQYF,TGTGCCAGCAGCTCATTCCACCTCTACGAGCAGTACTTC
.,TRBJ2-7,.,TRBV11-2,CASSLGSVSYEQYF,TGTGCCAGCAGCTTAGGCAGCGTATCCTACGAGCAGTACTTC
.,TRBJ1-1,.,TRBV6-4,CASRGSTNTEAFF,TGTGCCAGCAGGGGGTCGACGAACACTGAAGCTTTCTTT
.,TRBJ2-3,TRBD2,TRBV4-2,CASSQDLAGVADTQYF,TGTGCCAGCAGCCAAGATCTAGCGGGAGTAGCAGATACGCAGTATTTT
.,TRBJ1-2,.,TRBV5-6,CASSSNNYGYTF,TGTGCCAGCAGCTCCAATAACTATGGCTACACCTTC
few,TRBJ1-4,.,TRBV4-1,CASSQALSSTNEKLFF,TGCGCCAGCAGCCAAGCGCTTTCCTCAACTAATGAAAAACTGTTTTTT
few,TRBJ1-5,.,TRBV19,CASSPDSNQPQHF,TGTGCCAGTAGCCCAGACAGCAATCAGCCCCAGCATTTT